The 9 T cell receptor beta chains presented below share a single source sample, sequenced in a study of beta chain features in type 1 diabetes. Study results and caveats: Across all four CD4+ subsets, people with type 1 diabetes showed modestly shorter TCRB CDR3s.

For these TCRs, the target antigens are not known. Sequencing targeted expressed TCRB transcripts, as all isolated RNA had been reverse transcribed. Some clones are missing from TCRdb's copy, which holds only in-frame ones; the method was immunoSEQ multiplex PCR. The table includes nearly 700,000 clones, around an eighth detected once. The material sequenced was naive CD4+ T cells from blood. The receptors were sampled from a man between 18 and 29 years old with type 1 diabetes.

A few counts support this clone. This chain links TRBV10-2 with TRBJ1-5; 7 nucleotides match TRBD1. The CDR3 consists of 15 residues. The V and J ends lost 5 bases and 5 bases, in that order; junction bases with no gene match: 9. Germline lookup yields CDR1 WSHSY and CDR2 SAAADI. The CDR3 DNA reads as TGCGCCAGCAGTATCGACAGGGTGCGGGATCAGCCCCAGCATTTT. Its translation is CASSIDRVRDQPQHF.

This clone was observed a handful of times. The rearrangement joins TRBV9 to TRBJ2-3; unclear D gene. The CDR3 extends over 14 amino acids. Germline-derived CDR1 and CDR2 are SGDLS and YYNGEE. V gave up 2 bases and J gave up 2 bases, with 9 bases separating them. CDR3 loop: CASSVQASTDTQYF. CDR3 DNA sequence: TGTGCCAGCAGCGTTCAGGCGTCCACAGATACGCAGTATTTT.

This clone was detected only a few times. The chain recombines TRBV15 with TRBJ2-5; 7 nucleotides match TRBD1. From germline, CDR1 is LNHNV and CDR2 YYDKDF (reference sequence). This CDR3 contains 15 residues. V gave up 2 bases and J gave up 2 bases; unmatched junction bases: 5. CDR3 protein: CATSRSLTGQETQYF. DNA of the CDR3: TGTGCCACCAGCAGATCCTTGACAGGGCAAGAGACCCAGTACTTC.

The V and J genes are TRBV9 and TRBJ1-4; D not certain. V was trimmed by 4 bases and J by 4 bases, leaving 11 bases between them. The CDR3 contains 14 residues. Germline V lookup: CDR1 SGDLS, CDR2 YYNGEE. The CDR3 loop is CASSRTGSNEKLFF. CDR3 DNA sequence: TGTGCCAGCAGCCGCACTGGCAGTAATGAAAAACTGTTTTTT.

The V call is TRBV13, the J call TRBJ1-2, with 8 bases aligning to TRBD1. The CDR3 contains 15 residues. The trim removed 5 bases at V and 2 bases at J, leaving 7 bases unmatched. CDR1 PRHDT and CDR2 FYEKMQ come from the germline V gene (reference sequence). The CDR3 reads CASSATGQANYGYTF. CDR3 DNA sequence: TGTGCCAGCAGCGCGACGGGACAGGCGAACTATGGCTACACCTTC. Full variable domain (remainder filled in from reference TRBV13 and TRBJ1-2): AAGVIQSPRHLIKEKRETATLKCYPIPRHDTVYWYQQGPGQDPQFLISFYEKMQSDKGSIPDRFSAQQFSDYHSELNMSSLELGDSALYFCASSATGQANYGYTFGSGTRLTVV.

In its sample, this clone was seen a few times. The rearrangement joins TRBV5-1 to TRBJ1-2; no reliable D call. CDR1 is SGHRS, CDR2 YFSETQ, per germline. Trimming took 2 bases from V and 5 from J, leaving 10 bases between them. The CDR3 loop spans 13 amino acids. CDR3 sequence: CASSFGRLYGYTF. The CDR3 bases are TGCGCCAGCAGCTTTGGGCGACTATATGGCTACACCTTC. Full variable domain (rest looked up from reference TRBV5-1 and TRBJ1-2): KAGVTQTPRYLIKTRGQQVTLSCSPISGHRSVSWYQQTPGQGLQFLFEYFSETQRNKGNFPGRFSGRQFSNSRSEMNVSTLELGDSALYLCASSFGRLYGYTFGSGTRLTVV.

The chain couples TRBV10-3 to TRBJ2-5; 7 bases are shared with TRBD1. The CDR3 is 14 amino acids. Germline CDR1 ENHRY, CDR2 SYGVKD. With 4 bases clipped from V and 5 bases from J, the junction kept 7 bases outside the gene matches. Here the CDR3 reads CAISASDREETQYF. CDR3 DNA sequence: TGTGCCATCAGTGCCTCCGACAGGGAGGAGACCCAGTACTTC.

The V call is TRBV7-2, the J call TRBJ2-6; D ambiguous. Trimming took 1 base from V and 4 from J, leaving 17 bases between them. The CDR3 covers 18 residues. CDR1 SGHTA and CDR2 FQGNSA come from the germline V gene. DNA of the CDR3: TGTGCCAGCAGCTTAGTTGTGGGCCTCTTTGACGGGGCCAACGTCCTGACTTTC. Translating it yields CASSLVVGLFDGANVLTF. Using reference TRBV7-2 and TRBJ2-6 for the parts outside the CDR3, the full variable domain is GAGVSQSPSNKVTEKGKDVELRCDPISGHTALYWYRQSLGQGLEFLIYFQGNSAPDKSGLPSDRFSAERTGGSVSTLTIQRTQQEDSAVYLCASSLVVGLFDGANVLTFGAGSRLTVL.

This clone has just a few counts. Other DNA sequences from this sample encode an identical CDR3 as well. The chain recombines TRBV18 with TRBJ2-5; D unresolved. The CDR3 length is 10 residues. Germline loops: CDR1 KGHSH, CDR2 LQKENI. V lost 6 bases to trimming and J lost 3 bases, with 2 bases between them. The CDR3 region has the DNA TGTGCCAGCTCTGAAGAGACCCAGTACTTC. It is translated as CASSEETQYF.